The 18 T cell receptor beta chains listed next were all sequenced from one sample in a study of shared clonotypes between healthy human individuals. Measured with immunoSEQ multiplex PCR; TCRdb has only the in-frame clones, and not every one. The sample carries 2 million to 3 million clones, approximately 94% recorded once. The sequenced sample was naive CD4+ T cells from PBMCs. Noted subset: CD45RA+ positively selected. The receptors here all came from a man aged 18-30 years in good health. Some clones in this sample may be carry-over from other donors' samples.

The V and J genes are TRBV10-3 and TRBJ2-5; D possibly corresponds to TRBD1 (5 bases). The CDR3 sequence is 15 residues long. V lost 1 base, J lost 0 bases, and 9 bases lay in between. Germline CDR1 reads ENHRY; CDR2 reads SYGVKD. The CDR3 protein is CAISEWGSDQETQYF. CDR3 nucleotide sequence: TGTGCCATCAGTGAGTGGGGCTCGGACCAAGAGACCCAGTACTTC.

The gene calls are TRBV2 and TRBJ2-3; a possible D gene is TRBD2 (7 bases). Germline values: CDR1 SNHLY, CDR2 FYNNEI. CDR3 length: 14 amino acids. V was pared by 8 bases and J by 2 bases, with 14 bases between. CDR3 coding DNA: TGTGCCAGCTGTCGGGGGGCCTCCACAGATACGCAGTATTTT. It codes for CASCRGASTDTQYF.

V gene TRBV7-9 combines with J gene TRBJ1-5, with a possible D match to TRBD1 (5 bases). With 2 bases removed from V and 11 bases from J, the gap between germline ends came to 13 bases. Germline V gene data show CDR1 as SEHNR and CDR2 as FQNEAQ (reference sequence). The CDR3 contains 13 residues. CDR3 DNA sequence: TGTGCCAGCAGCTTATCCGGGACGGGGGCCCAGCATTTT. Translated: CASSLSGTGAQHF.

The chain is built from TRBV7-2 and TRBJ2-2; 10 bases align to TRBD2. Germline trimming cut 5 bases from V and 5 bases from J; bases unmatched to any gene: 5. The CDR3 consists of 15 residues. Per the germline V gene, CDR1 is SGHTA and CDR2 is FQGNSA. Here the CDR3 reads CASSGTTSGTGELFF. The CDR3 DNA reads TGTGCCAGCAGCGGGACGACTAGCGGGACCGGGGAGCTGTTTTTT.

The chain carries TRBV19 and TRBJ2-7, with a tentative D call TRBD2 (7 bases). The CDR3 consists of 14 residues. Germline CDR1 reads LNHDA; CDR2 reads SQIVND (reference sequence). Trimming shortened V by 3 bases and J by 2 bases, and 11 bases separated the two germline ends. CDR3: CASSIRGAAYEQYF. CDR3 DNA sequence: TGTGCCAGTAGTATTCGGGGGGCGGCCTACGAGCAGTACTTC. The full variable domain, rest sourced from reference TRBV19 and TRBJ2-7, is DGGITQSPKYLFRKEGQNVTLSCEQNLNHDAMYWYRQDPGQGLRLIYYSQIVNDFQKGDIAEGYSVSREKKESFPLTVTSAQKNPTAFYLCASSIRGAAYEQYFGPGTRLTVT.

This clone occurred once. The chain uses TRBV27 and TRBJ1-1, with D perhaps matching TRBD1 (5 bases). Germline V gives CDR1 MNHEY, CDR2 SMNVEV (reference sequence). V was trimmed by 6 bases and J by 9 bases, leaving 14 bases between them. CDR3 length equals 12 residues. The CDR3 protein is CASSEPGRKAFF. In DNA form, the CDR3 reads TGTGCCAGCAGCGAACCGGGACGCAAAGCTTTCTTT.

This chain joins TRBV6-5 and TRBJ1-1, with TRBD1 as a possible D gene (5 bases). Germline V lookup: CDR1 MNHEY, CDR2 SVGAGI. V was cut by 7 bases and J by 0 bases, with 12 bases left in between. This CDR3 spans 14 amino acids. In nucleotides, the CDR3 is TGTGCCAGCATCGGGACCTCCATGAACACTGAAGCTTTCTTT. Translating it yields CASIGTSMNTEAFF.

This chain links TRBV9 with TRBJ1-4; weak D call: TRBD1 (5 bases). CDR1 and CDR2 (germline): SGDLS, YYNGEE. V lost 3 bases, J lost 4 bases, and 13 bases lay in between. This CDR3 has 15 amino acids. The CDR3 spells CASSAPGRGNEKLFF. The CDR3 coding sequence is TGTGCCAGCAGCGCCCCGGGACGGGGTAATGAAAAACTGTTTTTT.

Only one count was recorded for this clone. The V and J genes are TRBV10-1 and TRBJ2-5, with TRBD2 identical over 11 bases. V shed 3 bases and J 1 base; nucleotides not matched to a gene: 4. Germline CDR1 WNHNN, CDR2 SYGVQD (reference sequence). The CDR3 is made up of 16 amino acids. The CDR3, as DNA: TGCGCCAGCAGTGAAGGGCTAGCGGGGGGCCAAGAGACCCAGTACTTC. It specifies CASSEGLAGGQETQYF.

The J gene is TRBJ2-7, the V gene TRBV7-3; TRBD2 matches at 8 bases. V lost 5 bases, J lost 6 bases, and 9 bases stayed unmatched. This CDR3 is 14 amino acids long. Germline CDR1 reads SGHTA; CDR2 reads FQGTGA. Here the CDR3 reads CASSMGAGESEQYF. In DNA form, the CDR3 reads TGTGCCAGCAGCATGGGAGCGGGAGAGAGCGAGCAGTACTTC.

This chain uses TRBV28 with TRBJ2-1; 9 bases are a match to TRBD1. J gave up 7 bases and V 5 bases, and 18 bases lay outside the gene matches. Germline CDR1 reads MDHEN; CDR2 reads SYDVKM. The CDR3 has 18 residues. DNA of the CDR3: TGTGCCAGCAGTCCACCCAAACAGGGGGCCAGGATTGGGAATGAGCAGTTCTTC. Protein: CASSPPKQGARIGNEQFF.

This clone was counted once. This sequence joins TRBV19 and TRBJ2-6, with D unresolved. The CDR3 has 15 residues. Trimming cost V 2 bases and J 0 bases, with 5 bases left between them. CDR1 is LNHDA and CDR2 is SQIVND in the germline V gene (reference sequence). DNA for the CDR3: TGTGCCAGTAGTATACCCGCCTCTGGGGCCAACGTCCTGACTTTC. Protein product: CASSIPASGANVLTF. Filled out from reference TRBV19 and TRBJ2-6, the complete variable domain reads DGGITQSPKYLFRKEGQNVTLSCEQNLNHDAMYWYRQDPGQGLRLIYYSQIVNDFQKGDIAEGYSVSREKKESFPLTVTSAQKNPTAFYLCASSIPASGANVLTFGAGSRLTVL.

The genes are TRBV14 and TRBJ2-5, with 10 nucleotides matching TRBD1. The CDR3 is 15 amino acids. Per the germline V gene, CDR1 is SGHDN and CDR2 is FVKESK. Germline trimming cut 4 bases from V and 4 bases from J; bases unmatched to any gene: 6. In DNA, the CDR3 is TGTGCCAGCAGCCGGGACAGGGGCAGGTTAGAGACCCAGTACTTC. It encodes CASSRDRGRLETQYF. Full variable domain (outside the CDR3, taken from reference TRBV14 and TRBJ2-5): EAGVTQFPSHSVIEKGQTVTLRCDPISGHDNLYWYRRVMGKEIKFLLHFVKESKQDESGMPNNRFLAERTGGTYSTLKVQPAELEDSGVYFCASSRDRGRLETQYFGPGTRLLVL.

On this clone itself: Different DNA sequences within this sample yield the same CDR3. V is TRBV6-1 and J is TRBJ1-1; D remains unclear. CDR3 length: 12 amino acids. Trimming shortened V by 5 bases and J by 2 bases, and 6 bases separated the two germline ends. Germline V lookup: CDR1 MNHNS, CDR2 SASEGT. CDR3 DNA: TGTGCCAGCAGTAGAATTAACACTGAAGCTTTCTTT. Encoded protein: CASSRINTEAFF.

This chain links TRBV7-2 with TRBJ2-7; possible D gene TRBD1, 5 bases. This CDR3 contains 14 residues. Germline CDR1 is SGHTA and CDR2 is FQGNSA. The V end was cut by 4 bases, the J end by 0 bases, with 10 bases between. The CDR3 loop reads CASSSDTFSYEQYF. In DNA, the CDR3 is TGTGCCAGCAGCTCGGACACATTCTCCTACGAGCAGTACTTC.

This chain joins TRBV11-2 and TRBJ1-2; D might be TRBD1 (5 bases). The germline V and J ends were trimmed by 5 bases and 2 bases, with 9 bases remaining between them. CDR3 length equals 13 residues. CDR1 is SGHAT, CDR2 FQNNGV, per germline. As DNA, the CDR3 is TGTGCCAGCAGCCGGGGGGGGAACTATGGCTACACCTTC. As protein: CASSRGGNYGYTF.

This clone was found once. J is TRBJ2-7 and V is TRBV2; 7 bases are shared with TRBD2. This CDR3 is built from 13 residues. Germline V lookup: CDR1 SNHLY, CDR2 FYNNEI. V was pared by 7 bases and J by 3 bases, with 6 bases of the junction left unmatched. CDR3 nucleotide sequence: TGTGCCAGCACCCGCGGGAGAAGCTACGAGCAGTACTTC. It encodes CASTRGRSYEQYF. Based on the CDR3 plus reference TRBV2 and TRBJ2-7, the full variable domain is EPEVTQTPSHQVTQMGQEVILRCVPISNHLYFYWYRQILGQKVEFLVSFYNNEISEKSEIFDDQFSVERPDGSNFTLKIRSTKLEDSAMYFCASTRGRSYEQYFGPGTRLTVT.

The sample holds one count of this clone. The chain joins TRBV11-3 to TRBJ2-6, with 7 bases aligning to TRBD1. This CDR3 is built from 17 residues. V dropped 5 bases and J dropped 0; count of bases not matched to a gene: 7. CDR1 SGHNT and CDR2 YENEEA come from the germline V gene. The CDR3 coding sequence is TGTGCCAGCAGCGGACGGGACAGAGACTCTGGGGCCAACGTCCTGACTTTC. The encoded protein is CASSGRDRDSGANVLTF.